A selection of T cell receptor beta chains follows, all from one sample in a study of T cell changes during pregnancy in multiple sclerosis. Measured with immunoSEQ multiplex PCR; TCRdb has only the in-frame clones, and not every one. The sample shows about 110,000 clones, more than 85% of them seen only once. The specimen comprised peripheral blood, sampled after pregnancy. Source of these receptors: a female donor with multiple sclerosis, enrolled in a pregnancy study. CDR3s include the opening cysteine and the closing phenylalanine or tryptophan. A D gene is named only where the DNA matches it firmly. Clone size, where shown, is once, few, many, or a class for clones that have expanded.

TRBV13	TRBJ1-1	large	NA	CASSPTGGQASNTEAFF	TGTGCCAGCAGCCCCACAGGTGGTCAGGCGTCGAACACTGAAGCTTTCTTT
TRBV7-8	TRBJ1-1	NA	NA	CASSLRGSTEAFF	TGTGCCAGCAGCCTCAGGGGAAGCACTGAAGCTTTCTTT
TRBV11-1	TRBJ2-7	NA	NA	CASSLAAAYEQYF	TGTGCCAGCAGCTTAGCGGCCGCCTACGAGCAGTACTTC
TRBV10-3	TRBJ2-3	NA	TRBD2	CAAGLAGTSNTQYF	TGTGCCGCTGGACTAGCGGGGACGTCAAATACGCAGTATTTT
TRBV28	TRBJ2-2	NA	NA	CAVRGPNTGELFF	TGTGCCGTCAGGGGACCGAACACCGGGGAGCTGTTTTTT
TRBV9	TRBJ2-1	NA	TRBD1	CASSPSRDRVNEQFF	TGTGCCAGCAGCCCCAGCCGGGACAGGGTTAATGAGCAGTTCTTC
TRBV29-1	TRBJ2-5	NA	NA	CSVEDLRAGETQYF	TGCAGCGTTGAAGATCTTAGGGCGGGAGAGACCCAGTACTTC
TRBV19	TRBJ1-6	NA	TRBD1	CASRASGDRASPLHF	TGTGCCAGTAGAGCCTCGGGGGACAGGGCTTCACCCCTCCACTTT
TRBV27	TRBJ1-3	NA	TRBD1	CASRVTGGSGNTIYF	TGTGCCAGCAGGGTGACAGGGGGTAGCGGAAACACCATATATTTT
TRBV13	TRBJ2-5	NA	TRBD1	CASSDRDRGRETQYF	TGTGCCAGCAGCGACCGGGACAGGGGACGAGAGACCCAGTACTTC
TRBV7-6	TRBJ2-3	NA	NA	CASSLEGSTDTQYF	TGTGCCAGCAGCTTGGAGGGTTCTACAGATACGCAGTATTTT
TRBV7-9	TRBJ1-5	NA	NA	CASSPSTDSNQPQHF	TGTGCCAGCAGCCCATCGACAGATAGCAATCAGCCCCAGCATTTT
TRBV6-1	TRBJ2-3	NA	NA	CATSRQSTDTQYF	TGTGCCACCTCCCGACAGAGCACAGATACGCAGTATTTT
TRBV5-6	TRBJ1-2	NA	TRBD1	CATWYRGNYGYTF	TGTGCCACGTGGTACAGGGGTAACTATGGCTACACCTTC
TRBV19	TRBJ2-6	NA	NA	CASSLGDSNVLTF	TGTGCCAGTAGCCTCGGGGATTCCAACGTCCTGACTTTC
TRBV2	TRBJ1-2	NA	NA	CASSEDNGYTF	TGTGCCAGCAGTGAAGATAATGGCTACACCTTC
TRBV19	TRBJ2-5	NA	NA	CASSIVPQGDVQETQYF	TGTGCCAGTAGTATAGTCCCTCAGGGCGATGTTCAAGAGACCCAGTACTTC
TRBV11-2	TRBJ2-3	NA	TRBD1	CASSLGTGSYTDTQYF	TGTGCCAGCAGCTTAGGGACAGGGTCGTACACAGATACGCAGTATTTT
TRBV5-5	TRBJ2-7	NA	TRBD1	CASSSFGTGDYEQYF	TGTGCCAGCAGCTCCTTCGGGACAGGGGACTACGAGCAGTACTTC
TRBV27	TRBJ2-7	NA	NA	CASSLRQEYEQYF	TGTGCCAGCAGTTTGAGACAGGAGTACGAGCAGTACTTC
TRBV27	TRBJ1-2	NA	TRBD1	CASRGTGGRRNYGYTF	TGTGCCAGCAGGGGGACAGGGGGCCGAAGAAACTATGGCTACACCTTC
TRBV5-1	TRBJ2-4	NA	NA	CASSLVGTALAKNIQYF	TGCGCCAGCAGCTTGGTAGGGACTGCCCTAGCCAAAAACATTCAGTACTTC
TRBV6-1	TRBJ1-5	NA	TRBD1	CASSEPGQGMSQPQHF	TGTGCCAGCAGTGAACCGGGACAGGGGATGAGTCAGCCCCAGCATTTT
TRBV27	TRBJ1-2	NA	TRBD1	CASSPQGRMYYGYTF	TGTGCCAGCAGTCCACAGGGGAGGATGTACTATGGCTACACCTTC
TRBV10-2	TRBJ2-7	NA	TRBD1	CASSESPGTDSYEQYF	TGCGCCAGCAGTGAGTCCCCCGGGACAGACTCCTACGAGCAGTACTTC
TRBV19	TRBJ2-7	NA	NA	CASSPVVGGSYEQYF	TGTGCCAGTAGTCCAGTGGTGGGGGGCTCCTACGAGCAGTACTTC
TRBV19	TRBJ1-5	NA	NA	CASIGGMSGSNQPQHF	TGTGCCAGTATCGGAGGCATGAGTGGCAGCAATCAGCCCCAGCATTTT
TRBV4-1	TRBJ2-3	once	NA	CASSQGALGVDTQYF	TGCGCCAGCAGCCAAGGTGCGTTGGGCGTGGATACGCAGTATTTT
TRBV9	TRBJ2-4	NA	NA	CASSVAGGLGNIQYF	TGTGCCAGCAGCGTAGCGGGGGGCCTTGGAAACATTCAGTACTTC
TRBV6-6	TRBJ1-2	once	NA	CASSYGAPRGYTF	TGTGCCAGCAGTTACGGAGCTCCGCGGGGCTACACCTTC
TRBV9	TRBJ2-2	NA	NA	CASSGTENTGELFF	TGTGCCAGCAGCGGGACAGAGAACACCGGGGAGCTGTTTTTT
TRBV15	TRBJ1-1	NA	NA	CATSRPPAVVAFF	TGTGCCACCAGCAGGCCCCCGGCGGTAGTAGCTTTCTTT
TRBV6-1	TRBJ1-1	NA	TRBD1	CASSEKGEQGAYWKLNTEAFF	TGTGCCAGCAGTGAAAAAGGAGAGCAGGGGGCATATTGGAAATTGAACACTGAAGCTTTCTTT
TRBV18	TRBJ2-1	NA	TRBD1	CASSPVGQGVVNEQFF	TGTGCCAGCTCACCCGTGGGACAGGGGGTTGTCAATGAGCAGTTCTTC
TRBV6-1	TRBJ2-5	once	TRBD2	CASSEWGLAVDF	TGTGCCAGCAGTGAATGGGGACTAGCCGTTGACTTC
TRBV29-1	TRBJ1-1	few	NA	CSVEPLTETEAFF	TGCAGCGTTGAGCCCCTTACAGAAACCGAAGCTTTCTTT
TRBV5-5	TRBJ2-1	NA	NA	CASSLRESYNEQFF	TGTGCCAGCAGCCTTAGGGAGTCCTACAATGAGCAGTTCTTC
TRBV15	TRBJ1-2	NA	NA	CATSRDRGDYGYTF	TGTGCCACCAGCAGAGATCGGGGAGACTATGGCTACACCTTC
TRBV29-1	TRBJ2-6	NA	NA	CSVNSGANVLTF	TGCAGCGTCAATTCTGGGGCCAACGTCCTGACTTTC
TRBV7-9	TRBJ1-3	NA	NA	CASRQGYGNTIYF	TGTGCCAGCAGGCAGGGTTACGGAAACACCATATATTTT
TRBV4-1	TRBJ2-3	once	NA	CASSQEFLLDTQYF	TGCGCCAGCAGCCAAGAATTCCTGTTAGATACGCAGTATTTT
TRBV5-1	TRBJ2-7	NA	NA	CASSLARGSYEQYF	TGCGCCAGCAGCTTGGCCAGGGGCTCCTACGAGCAGTACTTC
TRBV9	TRBJ2-5	once	NA	CASSVGRGETQYF	TGTGCCAGCAGCGTTGGACGGGGAGAGACCCAGTACTTC
TRBV5-5	TRBJ1-1	NA	NA	CASSLLEGWGGTEAFF	TGTGCCAGCAGCTTGCTCGAAGGATGGGGGGGCACTGAAGCTTTCTTT
TRBV6-5	TRBJ1-5	NA	NA	CASSYSRNQPQHF	TGTGCCAGCAGTTACTCGAGGAATCAGCCCCAGCATTTT
TRBV9	TRBJ1-2	NA	NA	CASQDPGRNYGYTF	TGTGCCAGCCAGGACCCAGGGAGGAACTATGGCTACACCTTC
TRBV5-1	TRBJ2-5	NA	TRBD1	CASSLTGGVETQYF	TGCGCCAGCAGCTTGACAGGGGGCGTCGAGACCCAGTACTTC
TRBV18	TRBJ1-2	NA	TRBD1	CASSNSQGAPKRRYGYTF	TGTGCCAGCTCAAACTCACAGGGGGCCCCCAAACGGCGGTATGGCTACACCTTC
TRBV19	TRBJ1-3	NA	NA	CASVPGGFIGNTIYF	TGTGCCAGTGTCCCTGGAGGGTTCATTGGAAACACCATATATTTT